Listed below are T cell receptor beta chains from one sample, sequenced in a study of prognosis after radiotherapy for stage I lung cancer. TCRdb reanalysed the multiplex PCR reads using MiXCR and keeps one entry per CDR3 protein. This table has roughly 12,000 distinct CDR3 sequences, over 35% appearing once. This specimen consisted of PBMCs, obtained before or after stereotactic body radiation therapy (not recorded which). Every receptor here comes from a donor aged 50 or older with non-small cell lung cancer. The CDR3 runs from the conserved cysteine through the conserved F or W. D genes are given only for firm matches. Part of the rows lack a size; the others show once, few, many or a class for expanded clones.

NA | TRBJ2-2 | TRBV28 | NA | TGTGCCAGCAGTTTAAGTTCTAAACGTAAAGGTTACGCCGGGGAGCTGTTTTTT | CASSLSSKRKGYAGELFF
NA | TRBJ2-1 | TRBV13 | medium-sized | TGTGCCAGCAGCGCTAGTGGTTATAAGTACAATGAGCAGTTCTTC | CASSASGYKYNEQFF
NA | TRBJ1-1 | TRBV20-1 | many | TGCAGTGCTAGTGCAGGCCCGATCACTGAAGCTTTCTTT | CSASAGPITEAFF
NA | TRBJ2-7 | TRBV6-1 | NA | TGTGCCAGCAGGGGGTCGTACGAGCAGTACTTC | CASRGSYEQYF
TRBD2 | TRBJ2-1 | TRBV28 | many | TGTGCCAGCAGTCGATTCCGGGGGGGGAGGTCCTACAATGAGCAGTTCTTC | CASSRFRGGRSYNEQFF
NA | TRBJ2-2 | TRBV25-1 | many | TGTGCCAGCGCTAGGACAGCGAACACCGGGGAGCTGTTTTTT | CASARTANTGELFF
NA | TRBJ2-7 | TRBV29-1 | once | TGCAGCGTTGAAGATTTGACTAGTTACGAGCAGTACTTC | CSVEDLTSYEQYF
NA | TRBJ2-7 | TRBV12-3/TRBV12-4 | many | TGTGCCAGCAGTTTCTCCCGGACGCGGCAGTACTTC | CASSFSRTRQYF
TRBD2 | TRBJ2-1 | TRBV4-2 | many | TGTGCCAGCAGCCTGACTAGCGGGGGGGCACGTGAGCAGTTCTTC | CASSLTSGGAREQFF
NA | TRBJ2-5 | TRBV27 | many | TGTGCCAGCAGTAGCCCTGGCGGCGACAGAGAGTACTTC | CASSSPGGDREYF
NA | TRBJ2-3 | TRBV7-9 | medium-sized | TGTGCCAGCAGCTTAGTCCTAGCCACAGATACGCAGTATTTT | CASSLVLATDTQYF
TRBD2 | TRBJ2-1 | TRBV27 | medium-sized | TGTGCCAGCAGTTGGGCGGGAGTCAATGAGCAGTTCTTC | CASSWAGVNEQFF
TRBD2 | TRBJ2-5 | TRBV6-2/TRBV6-3 | many | TGTGCCAGCAGTTCACGGCAAGCGGGGCACCAGTACTTC | CASSSRQAGHQYF
NA | TRBJ1-4 | TRBV4-1 | many | TGCGCCAGCAGCCCCGCCCTCAAGGAGGAAAAACTGTTTTTT | CASSPALKEEKLFF
TRBD1 | TRBJ2-6 | TRBV20-1 | large | TGCAGTGCTACATCTCCCGACAGGGCTGGGGCCAACGTCCTGACTTTC | CSATSPDRAGANVLTF
NA | TRBJ1-3 | TRBV12-3/TRBV12-4 | many | TGTGCCAGCAGTTTAATGGCAGGGACTGGAAACACCATATATTTT | CASSLMAGTGNTIYF
NA | TRBJ2-6 | TRBV12-3/TRBV12-4 | NA | TGTGCCAGCAGTTGGGCTACTGGGGCCAACGTCCTGACTTTC | CASSWATGANVLTF
NA | TRBJ2-1 | TRBV29-1 | many | TGCAGCGGGACATCGGGGAGGCAGTTCTTC | CSGTSGRQFF